These 20 T cell receptor beta chains came from one sample sequenced in a study of response to subunit inactivated influenza vaccine (dated 2018 in TCRdb). Library generation was performed with RT-PCR. The data were produced on an Illumina HiSeq 2500. TCRdb redid the processing of the public reads, applying fastp at Q25 and MiXCR, and retained in-frame beta chains. Rows matching on CDR3 protein sequence are summarized as one entry with the most common DNA and genes. For this sample there are some 500,000 distinct CDR3 sequences; 16% appear just once. The ten biggest clones cover about 3% of the sample. The material was CD4+ T cells sorted from PBMCs, obtained 23 months after vaccination. The source is a man aged 50-75 years who received an inactivated influenza vaccine. Donor details come from another sample of the same person, matched by shared clones.

The rearrangement joins TRBV6-2 or TRBV6-3 to TRBJ2-5; tentatively, D is TRBD1 or TRBD2 (5 bases each). Germline V gene lookup returns CDR1 MNHEY and CDR2 SVGEGT. Trimming shortened V by 7 bases and J by 4 bases, and 13 bases separated the two germline ends. CDR3 length: 13 residues. The CDR3 DNA reads as TGTGCCAGCAAGGGTAGGGACCGAGAGACCCAGTACTTC. It translates to CASKGRDRETQYF.

The sample holds a few counts of this clonotype. CDR3 protein: CASSQAASGNEQFF. CDR3 coding DNA: TGTGCCAGCAGCCAAGCAGCTAGCGGGAATGAGCAGTTCTTC. The V call is TRBV3-1, the J call TRBJ2-1, with TRBD2 matching 8 bases. V lost 1 base, J lost 7 bases, and 3 bases stayed unmatched. The CDR3 has 14 residues. CDR1 LGHDT and CDR2 YNNKEL come from the germline V gene (reference sequence).

This clonotype was seen more than once but under ten times. The rearrangement joins TRBV4-1 to TRBJ2-7; 8 bases match TRBD1. Per germline, CDR1 MGHRA and CDR2 YSYEKL. J gave up 3 bases and V 0 bases, and 10 bases lay outside the gene matches. The CDR3 extends over 17 amino acids. CDR3 bases: TGCGCCAGCAGCCAAGATTATAGTCCGGGACAGGACTACGAGCAGTACTTC. Protein sequence: CASSQDYSPGQDYEQYF.

This clonotype turned up a few times. The chain has TRBV29-1 and TRBJ1-1, with TRBD1 as a possible D gene (6 bases). V was cut by 6 bases and J by 3 bases, with 11 bases left in between. The germline CDR1 and CDR2 sequences are SQVTM and ANQGSEA. The length of the CDR3 is 12 residues. DNA for the CDR3: TGCAGCGTCCACAGGGTAGACACTGAAGCTTTCTTT. This translates into CSVHRVDTEAFF.

There are many counts of this clonotype. CDR3 bases: TGTGCCAGCTCCCAGGGGAGGGAAAAATATGGCTACACCTTC. It yields the protein CASSQGREKYGYTF. The V and J genes are TRBV6-1 and TRBJ1-2; TRBD1 is a possible D gene (6 bases). V was pared by 8 bases and J by 5 bases, with 18 bases between. The CDR3 has 14 amino acids. Germline CDR1 and CDR2: MNHNS and SASEGT.

This clonotype was seen a few times. The chain is built from TRBV10-3 and TRBJ2-7; D not certain. V was trimmed by 0 bases and J by 5 bases, leaving 8 bases between them. CDR1 and CDR2 (germline): ENHRY, SYGVKD. There are 13 residues in the CDR3. This CDR3 reads CAISESTDNEQYF. CDR3 nucleotide sequence: TGTGCCATCAGTGAGTCGACCGACAACGAGCAGTACTTC.

The chain couples TRBV15 to TRBJ2-5; D is ambiguous. The CDR3 is made up of 15 amino acids. The germline V gene has CDR1 LNHNV and CDR2 YYDKDF (reference sequence). V lost 1 base and J lost 4, with 13 bases in between. The chain's CDR3 is CATSRAGSKRETQYF. CDR3 DNA: TGTGCCACCAGCAGAGCTGGGTCGAAACGAGAGACCCAGTACTTC.

The genes are TRBV28 and TRBJ1-1, with D tentatively TRBD1 (5 bases). The ends were cut back, 2 bases at V and 1 base at J, with 17 bases in the middle. Germline assignment: CDR1 MDHEN and CDR2 SYDVKM. CDR3 length: 17 amino acids. The CDR3 DNA sequence: TGTGCCAGCAGTTTAGTCGGGGGGTCTACTGGGAACACTGAAGCTTTCTTT. Translation: CASSLVGGSTGNTEAFF.

The chain combines TRBV20-1 with TRBJ2-5; D is unclear. Trimming cost V 0 bases and J 7 bases, with 12 bases left between them. The germline CDR1 and CDR2 sequences are DFQATT and SNEGSKA (reference sequence). CDR3 length equals 13 residues. The CDR3 sequence: CSARDPVRGTQYF. The CDR3, as DNA: TGCAGTGCTAGAGATCCCGTTCGAGGGACCCAGTACTTC.

This sequence joins TRBV7-3 and TRBJ2-6; D unclear. CDR1 and CDR2 (germline): SGHTA, FQGTGA. The CDR3 runs to 17 residues. The V gene lost 0 bases and the J gene lost 0 bases, with 9 bases spanning the gap. The CDR3 protein is CASSLTSPGSGANVLTF. For the CDR3, the DNA is TGTGCCAGCAGCTTAACGAGCCCGGGCTCTGGGGCCAACGTCCTGACTTTC.

This clonotype was counted only a few times. This chain connects TRBV15 to TRBJ2-2; D is undetermined. The V and J ends lost 1 base and 6 bases respectively, with 9 bases between them. Per the germline V gene, CDR1 is LNHNV and CDR2 is YYDKDF (reference sequence). This CDR3 has 14 residues. CDR3 amino acids: CATSRVPPPGELFF. The CDR3 nucleotides are TGTGCCACCAGCAGAGTACCTCCGCCCGGGGAGCTGTTTTTT. Using reference TRBV15 and TRBJ2-2 for the parts outside the CDR3, the full variable domain is DAMVIQNPRYQVTQFGKPVTLSCSQTLNHNVMYWYQQKSSQAPKLLFHYYDKDFNNEADTPDNFQSRRPNTSFCFLDIRSPGLGDTAMYLCATSRVPPPGELFFGEGSRLTVL.

The genes are TRBV29-1 and TRBJ2-2; no clear D gene. The CDR3 totals 14 residues. The germline V gene has CDR1 SQVTM and CDR2 ANQGSEA. V dropped 5 bases and J dropped 1 base, with 11 bases sitting between them. The CDR3 here is CSVYRIGNTGELFF. CDR3 DNA sequence: TGCAGCGTTTATAGGATAGGGAACACCGGGGAGCTGTTTTTT.

This chain uses TRBV20-1 with TRBJ1-6; D remains ambiguous. The CDR3 consists of 14 residues. Germline V gene data show CDR1 as DFQATT and CDR2 as SNEGSKA (reference sequence). V was pared by 6 bases and J by 6 bases, with 15 bases between. The CDR3 DNA reads TGCAGTGCCTATAAGCGAGGGCGTAATTCACCCCTCCACTTT. Its translation is CSAYKRGRNSPLHF.

V is TRBV20-1 and J is TRBJ1-5; 11 bases agree with TRBD1. The CDR3 spans 16 residues. V trimming: 0 bases; J trimming: 6 bases; junction bases outside the gene matches: 7. Germline-derived CDR1 and CDR2 are DFQATT and SNEGSKA (reference sequence). The CDR3 region is CSARDPGQGAGQPQHF. Here the CDR3 DNA reads TGCAGTGCTAGAGATCCAGGACAGGGGGCAGGTCAGCCCCAGCATTTT.

This clonotype was recorded a few times. The J gene is TRBJ2-2, the V gene TRBV5-1; D is unresolved. This CDR3 has 12 residues. V lost 4 bases and J 7 bases, leaving 8 bases between the germline ends. Germline V lookup: CDR1 SGHRS, CDR2 YFSETQ. The CDR3 DNA reads TGCGCCAGCAGCGTAAGAGGCGGGGAGCTGTTTTTT. Amino acid sequence: CASSVRGGELFF.

About this clonotype itself: This is likely a read error, given that the CDR3 carries no conserved phenylalanine or tryptophan at its end. The rearrangement links TRBV7-2 to TRBJ1-6, with D hard to call. The germline CDR1 and CDR2 sequences are SGHTA and FQGNSA. This CDR3 is 14 amino acids long. V dropped 5 bases and J dropped 10 bases, with 15 bases sitting between them. The CDR3 loop reads CASSPASTLSPLHV. CDR3 coding DNA: TGTGCCAGCAGCCCCGCCTCGACCCTATCACCCCTCCACGTT.

In this sample, this clonotype turned up a few times. This chain uses TRBV3-1 with TRBJ2-5; D unresolved. This CDR3 region has 12 residues. The V gene's germline CDR1 is LGHDT and CDR2 YNNKEL (reference sequence). Trimming cost V 4 bases and J 7 bases, with 10 bases left between them. The CDR3 DNA is TGTGCCAGCAGCCCAGGACCGCGGACCCAGTACTTC. Its protein product is CASSPGPRTQYF.

The chain is built from TRBV12-3 or TRBV12-4 and TRBJ2-3; D tentatively reads TRBD1 or TRBD2 (5 bases each). The V and J ends lost 1 base and 2 bases respectively, with 7 bases between them. CDR3 length: 14 amino acids. CDR3 nucleotide sequence: TGTGCCAGCAGTTTAGGAGGGGACACAGATACGCAGTATTTT. Amino acid sequence: CASSLGGDTDTQYF.

The chain carries TRBV3-1 and TRBJ2-3, with 10 bases lining up with TRBD1. The V gene end was trimmed by 5 bases and the J gene end by 3 bases; junction bases not matched to a gene: 5. CDR3 length: 15 residues. From germline, CDR1 is LGHDT and CDR2 YNNKEL (reference sequence). The CDR3 nucleotides are TGTGCCAGCAGCACCCGGGACAGGGGAACAGATACGCAGTATTTT. It encodes CASSTRDRGTDTQYF.

Ten or more counts support this clonotype. The J gene is TRBJ2-5, the V gene TRBV4-1; no definite D call. Trimming shortened V by 0 bases and J by 1 base, and 12 bases separated the two germline ends. The V gene's germline CDR1 is MGHRA and CDR2 YSYEKL. This CDR3 is built from 16 residues. CDR3: CASSQDYIGIQETQYF. Written as DNA, the CDR3 is TGCGCCAGCAGCCAAGATTATATTGGTATCCAAGAGACCCAGTACTTC.